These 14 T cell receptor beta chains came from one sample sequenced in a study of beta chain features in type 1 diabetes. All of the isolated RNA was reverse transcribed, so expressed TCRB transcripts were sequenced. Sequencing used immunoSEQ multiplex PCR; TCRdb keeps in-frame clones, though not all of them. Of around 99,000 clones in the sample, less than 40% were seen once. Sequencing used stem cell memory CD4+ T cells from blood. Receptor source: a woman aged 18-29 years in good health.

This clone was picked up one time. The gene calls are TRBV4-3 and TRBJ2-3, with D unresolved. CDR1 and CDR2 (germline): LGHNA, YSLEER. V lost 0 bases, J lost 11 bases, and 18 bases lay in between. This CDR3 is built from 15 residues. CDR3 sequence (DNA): TGCGCCAGCAGCCAAGAATTGCGGCCTACCGGTGGGCAGTATTTT. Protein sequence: CASSQELRPTGGQYF.

CDR3 protein: CASSLFRGEQFF. CDR3 coding DNA: TGTGCCAGCAGTTTATTCCGGGGAGAGCAGTTCTTC. V and J are TRBV27 and TRBJ2-1, with D tentatively TRBD2 (5 bases). The germline V and J ends were trimmed by 1 base and 10 bases, with 8 bases remaining between them. Germline CDR1 reads MNHEY; CDR2 reads SMNVEV (reference sequence). CDR3 length: 12 residues.

The CDR3 sequence is CASSFLGGRVNTEAFF. DNA of the CDR3: TGTGCCAGCAGCTTTTTGGGAGGCAGGGTGAACACTGAAGCTTTCTTT. The chain links TRBV5-5 to TRBJ1-1; weak D call: TRBD1 (5 bases). This CDR3 comprises 16 residues. The V end was cut by 2 bases, the J end by 0 bases, with 14 bases between. CDR1 is SGHKS, CDR2 YYEKEE, per germline (reference sequence). The whole variable domain, remainder taken from reference TRBV5-5 and TRBJ1-1, is DAGVTQSPTHLIKTRGQQVTLRCSPISGHKSVSWYQQVLGQGPQFIFQYYEKEERGRGNFPDRFSARQFPNYSSELNVNALLLGDSALYLCASSFLGGRVNTEAFFGQGTRLTVV.

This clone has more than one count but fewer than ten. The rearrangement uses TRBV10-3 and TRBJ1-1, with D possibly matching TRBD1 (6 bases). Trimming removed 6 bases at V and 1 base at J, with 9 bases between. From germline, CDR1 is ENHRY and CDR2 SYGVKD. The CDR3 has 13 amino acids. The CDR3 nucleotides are TGTGCCATCAGCCTACAGGGGAACACTGAAGCTTTCTTT. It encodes CAISLQGNTEAFF.

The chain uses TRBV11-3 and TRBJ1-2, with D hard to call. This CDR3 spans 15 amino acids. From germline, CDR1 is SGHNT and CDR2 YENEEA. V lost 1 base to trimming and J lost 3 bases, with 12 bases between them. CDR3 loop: CASSLGGTGDYGYTF. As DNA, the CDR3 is TGTGCCAGCAGCTTAGGAGGAACTGGCGACTATGGCTACACCTTC.

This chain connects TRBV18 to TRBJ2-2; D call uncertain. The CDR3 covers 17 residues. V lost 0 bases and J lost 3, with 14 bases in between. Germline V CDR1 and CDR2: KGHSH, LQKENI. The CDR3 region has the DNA TGTGCCAGCTCACCACCCGGAGCGCTAGTGGACACCGGGGAGCTGTTTTTT. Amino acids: CASSPPGALVDTGELFF.

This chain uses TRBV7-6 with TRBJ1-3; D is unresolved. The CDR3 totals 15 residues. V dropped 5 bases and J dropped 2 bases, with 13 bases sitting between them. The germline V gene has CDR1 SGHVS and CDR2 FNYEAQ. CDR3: CASSRSFQPGNTIYF. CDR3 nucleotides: TGTGCCAGCAGCCGGTCCTTTCAACCTGGAAACACCATATATTTT.

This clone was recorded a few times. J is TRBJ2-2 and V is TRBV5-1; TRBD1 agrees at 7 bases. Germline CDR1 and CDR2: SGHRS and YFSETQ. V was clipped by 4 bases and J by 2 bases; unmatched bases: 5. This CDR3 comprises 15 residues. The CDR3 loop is CASSTGTANTGELFF. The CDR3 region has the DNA TGCGCCAGCAGCACCGGGACAGCAAACACCGGGGAGCTGTTTTTT.

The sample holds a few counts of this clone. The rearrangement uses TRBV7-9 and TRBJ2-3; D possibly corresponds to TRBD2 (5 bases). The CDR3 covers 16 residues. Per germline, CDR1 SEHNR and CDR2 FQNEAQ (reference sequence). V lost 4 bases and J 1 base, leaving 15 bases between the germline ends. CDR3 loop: CASSSPRGLGTDTQYF. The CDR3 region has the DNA TGTGCCAGCAGCTCCCCCCGAGGGCTAGGCACAGATACGCAGTATTTT.

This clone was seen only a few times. This CDR3 reads CSVGSYNQPQHF. CDR3 coding DNA: TGCAGCGTTGGCAGTTACAATCAGCCCCAGCATTTT. This chain connects TRBV29-1 to TRBJ1-5; D unresolved. V was pared by 4 bases and J by 3 bases, with 7 bases between. CDR1 and CDR2 (germline): SQVTM, ANQGSEA. The CDR3 runs 12 residues.

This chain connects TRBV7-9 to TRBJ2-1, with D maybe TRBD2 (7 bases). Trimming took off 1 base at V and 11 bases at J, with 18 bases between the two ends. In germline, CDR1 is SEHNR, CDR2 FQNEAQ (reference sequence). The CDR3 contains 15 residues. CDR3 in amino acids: CASSLEGGDFPKQFF. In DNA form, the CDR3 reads TGTGCCAGCAGCTTAGAGGGGGGGGACTTCCCGAAGCAGTTCTTC.

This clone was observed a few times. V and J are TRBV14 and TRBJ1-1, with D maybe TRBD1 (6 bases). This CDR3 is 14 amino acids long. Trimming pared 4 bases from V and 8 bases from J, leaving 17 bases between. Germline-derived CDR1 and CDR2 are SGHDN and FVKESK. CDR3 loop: CASSRARGYAEAFF. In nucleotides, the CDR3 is TGTGCCAGCAGCCGAGCTAGGGGGTATGCGGAAGCTTTCTTT. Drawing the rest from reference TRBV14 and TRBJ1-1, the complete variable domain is EAGVTQFPSHSVIEKGQTVTLRCDPISGHDNLYWYRRVMGKEIKFLLHFVKESKQDESGMPNNRFLAERTGGTYSTLKVQPAELEDSGVYFCASSRARGYAEAFFGQGTRLTVV.

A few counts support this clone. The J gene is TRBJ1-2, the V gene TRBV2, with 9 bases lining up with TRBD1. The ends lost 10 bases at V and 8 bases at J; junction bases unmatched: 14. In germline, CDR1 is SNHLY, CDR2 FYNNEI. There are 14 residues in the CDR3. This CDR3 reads CATHNPGQGSGYTF. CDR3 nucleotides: TGTGCCACCCACAACCCCGGACAGGGGAGCGGCTACACCTTC.

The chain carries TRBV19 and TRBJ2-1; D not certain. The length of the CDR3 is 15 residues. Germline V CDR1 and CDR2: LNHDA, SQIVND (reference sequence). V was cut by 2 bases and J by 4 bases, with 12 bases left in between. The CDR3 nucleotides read TGTGCCAGTAGTATACACGGCGGCCTTTACAATGAGCAGTTCTTC. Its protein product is CASSIHGGLYNEQFF.